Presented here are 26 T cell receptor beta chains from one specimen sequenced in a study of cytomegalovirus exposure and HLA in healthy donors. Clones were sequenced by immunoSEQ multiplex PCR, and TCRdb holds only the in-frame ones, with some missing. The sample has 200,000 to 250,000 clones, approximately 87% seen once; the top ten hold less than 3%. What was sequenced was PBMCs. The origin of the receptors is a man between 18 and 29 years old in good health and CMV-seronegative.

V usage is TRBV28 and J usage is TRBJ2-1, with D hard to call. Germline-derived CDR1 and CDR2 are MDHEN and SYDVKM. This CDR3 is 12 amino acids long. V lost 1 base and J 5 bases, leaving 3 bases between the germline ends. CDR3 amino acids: CASSLSDNEQFF. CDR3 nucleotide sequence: TGTGCCAGCAGTTTATCAGACAATGAGCAGTTCTTC.

This CDR3 reads CASSPTGGTEAFF. As DNA, the CDR3 is TGTGCCAGCTCACCCACGGGAGGGACTGAAGCTTTCTTT. The genes are TRBV18 and TRBJ1-1; unclear D gene. In germline, CDR1 is KGHSH, CDR2 LQKENI. This CDR3 is built from 13 residues. V shed 3 bases and J shed 5 bases, with 10 bases lying between them.

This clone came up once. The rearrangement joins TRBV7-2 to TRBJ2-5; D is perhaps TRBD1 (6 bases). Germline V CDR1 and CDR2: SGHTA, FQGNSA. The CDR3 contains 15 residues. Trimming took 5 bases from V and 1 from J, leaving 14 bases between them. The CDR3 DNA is TGTGCCAGCAGCAATCCGGGACACGGCCAAGAGACCCAGTACTTC. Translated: CASSNPGHGQETQYF.

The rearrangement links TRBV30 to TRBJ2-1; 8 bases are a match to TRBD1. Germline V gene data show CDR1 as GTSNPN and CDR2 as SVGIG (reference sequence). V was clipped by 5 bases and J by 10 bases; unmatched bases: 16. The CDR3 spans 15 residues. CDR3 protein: CAWEIGQGRHREQFF. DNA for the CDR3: TGTGCCTGGGAAATCGGACAGGGTAGGCATCGCGAGCAGTTCTTC.

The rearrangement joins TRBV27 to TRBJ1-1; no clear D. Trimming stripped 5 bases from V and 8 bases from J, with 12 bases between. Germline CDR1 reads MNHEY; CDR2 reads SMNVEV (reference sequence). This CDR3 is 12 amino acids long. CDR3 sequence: CASSAGYTEAFF. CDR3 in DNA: TGTGCCAGCAGTGCCGGGTATACAGAAGCTTTCTTT.

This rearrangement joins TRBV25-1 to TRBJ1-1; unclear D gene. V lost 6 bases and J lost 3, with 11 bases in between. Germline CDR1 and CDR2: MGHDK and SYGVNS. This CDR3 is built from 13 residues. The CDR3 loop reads CASRPGMDTEAFF. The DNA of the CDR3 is TGTGCCAGCAGACCGGGGATGGACACTGAAGCTTTCTTT.

CDR3 sequence (DNA): TGTGCTAGTGGAGGACAGGGGAGGACTGAAGCTTTCTTT. It encodes CASGGQGRTEAFF. The rearrangement joins TRBV12-5 to TRBJ1-1; 9 bases agree with TRBD1. The V gene end was trimmed by 6 bases and the J gene end by 5 bases; junction bases not matched to a gene: 4. Germline CDR1 is LGHNT and CDR2 is FRNRAP. The CDR3 has 13 amino acids.

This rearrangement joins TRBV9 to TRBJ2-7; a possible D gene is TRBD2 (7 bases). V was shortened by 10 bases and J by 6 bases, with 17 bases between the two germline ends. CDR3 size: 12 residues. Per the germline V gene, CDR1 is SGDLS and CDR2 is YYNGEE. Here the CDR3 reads CAYWWGGAEQYF. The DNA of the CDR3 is TGTGCCTACTGGTGGGGGGGCGCCGAGCAGTACTTC.

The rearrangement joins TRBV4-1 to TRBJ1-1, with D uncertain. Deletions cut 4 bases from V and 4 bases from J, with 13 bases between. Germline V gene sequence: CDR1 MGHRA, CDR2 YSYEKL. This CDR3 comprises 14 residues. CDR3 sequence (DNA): TGCGCCAGCAGCCCTGGCCGGGATATCACTGAAGCTTTCTTT. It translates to CASSPGRDITEAFF.

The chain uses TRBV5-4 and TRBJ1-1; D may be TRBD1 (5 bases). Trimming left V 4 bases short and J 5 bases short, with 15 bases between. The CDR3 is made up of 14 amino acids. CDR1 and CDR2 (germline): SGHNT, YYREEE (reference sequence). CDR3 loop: CASSRQLGGTEAFF. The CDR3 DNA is TGTGCCAGCAGCCGCCAACTGGGGGGGACTGAAGCTTTCTTT.

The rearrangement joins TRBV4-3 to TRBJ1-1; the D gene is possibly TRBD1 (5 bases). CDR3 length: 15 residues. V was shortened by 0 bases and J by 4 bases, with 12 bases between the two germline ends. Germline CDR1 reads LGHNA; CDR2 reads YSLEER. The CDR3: CASSQDESGGTEAFF. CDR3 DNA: TGCGCCAGCAGCCAAGATGAGTCGGGGGGCACTGAAGCTTTCTTT.

CDR3 sequence reads: CASSSYSGAVYEQYF. The CDR3 coding sequence is TGTGCCAGCAGCTCGTATAGCGGAGCGGTCTACGAGCAGTACTTC. The rearrangement uses TRBV7-2 and TRBJ2-7; D is perhaps TRBD2 (6 bases). Germline loops: CDR1 SGHTA, CDR2 FQGNSA. Trimming cost V 4 bases and J 3 bases, with 16 bases left between them. This CDR3 comprises 15 residues.

Here the CDR3 reads CASSLTGGHQPQHF. As DNA, the CDR3 is TGTGCCAGCAGCCTGACAGGGGGGCATCAGCCCCAGCATTTT. This sequence joins TRBV6-6 and TRBJ1-5, with 9 positions matching TRBD1. With 6 bases clipped from V and 5 bases from J, the junction kept 5 bases outside the gene matches. The CDR3 contains 14 residues. Germline CDR1 is MNHNY and CDR2 is SVGAGI (reference sequence).

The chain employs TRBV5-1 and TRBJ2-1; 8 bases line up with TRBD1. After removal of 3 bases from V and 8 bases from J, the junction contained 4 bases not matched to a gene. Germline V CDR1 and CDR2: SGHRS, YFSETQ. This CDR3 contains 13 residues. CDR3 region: CASSWTGWDEQFF. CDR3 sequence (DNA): TGCGCCAGCAGCTGGACAGGGTGGGATGAGCAGTTCTTC.

CDR3 sequence: CASSLGGREWEKLFF. The CDR3 DNA reads TGTGCCAGCAGCTTAGGTGGCAGGGAATGGGAAAAACTGTTTTTT. This rearrangement joins TRBV11-2 to TRBJ1-4; D may be TRBD1 (5 bases). In germline, CDR1 is SGHAT, CDR2 FQNNGV. V lost 1 base and J lost 8, with 14 bases in between. The CDR3 extends over 15 amino acids.

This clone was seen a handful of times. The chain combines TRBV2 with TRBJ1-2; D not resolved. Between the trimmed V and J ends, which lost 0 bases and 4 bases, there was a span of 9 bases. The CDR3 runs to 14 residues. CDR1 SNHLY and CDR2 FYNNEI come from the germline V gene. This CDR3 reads CASSEASRSYGYTF. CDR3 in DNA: TGTGCCAGCAGTGAAGCGAGTCGATCCTATGGCTACACCTTC.

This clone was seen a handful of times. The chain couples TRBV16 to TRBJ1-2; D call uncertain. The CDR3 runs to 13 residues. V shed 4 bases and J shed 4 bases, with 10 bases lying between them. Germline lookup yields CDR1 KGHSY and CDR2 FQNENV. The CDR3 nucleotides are TGTGCCAGCAGCCTTCCGGAGCCCTATGGCTACACCTTC. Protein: CASSLPEPYGYTF.

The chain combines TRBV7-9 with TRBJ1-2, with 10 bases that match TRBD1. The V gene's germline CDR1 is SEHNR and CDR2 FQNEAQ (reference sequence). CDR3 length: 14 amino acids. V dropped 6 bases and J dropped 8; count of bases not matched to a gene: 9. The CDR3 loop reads CASSAGTGDGGYTF. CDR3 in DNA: TGTGCCAGCAGTGCCGGGACAGGGGATGGCGGCTACACCTTC.

This chain's CDR3 is CASSLGPVSSYEQYF. The DNA of the CDR3 is TGCGCCAGCAGCTTGGGGCCCGTAAGCTCCTACGAGCAGTACTTC. V is TRBV5-1 and J is TRBJ2-7; no reliable D call. The CDR3 runs 15 residues. Germline CDR1 is SGHRS and CDR2 is YFSETQ. Between the trimmed V and J ends, which lost 0 bases and 0 bases, there was a span of 10 bases.

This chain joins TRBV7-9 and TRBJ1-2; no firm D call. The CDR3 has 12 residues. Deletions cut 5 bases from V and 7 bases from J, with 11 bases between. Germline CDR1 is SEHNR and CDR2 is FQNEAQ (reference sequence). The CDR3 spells CASSIDVSGYTF. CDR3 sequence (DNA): TGTGCCAGCAGCATAGATGTTAGTGGCTACACCTTC.

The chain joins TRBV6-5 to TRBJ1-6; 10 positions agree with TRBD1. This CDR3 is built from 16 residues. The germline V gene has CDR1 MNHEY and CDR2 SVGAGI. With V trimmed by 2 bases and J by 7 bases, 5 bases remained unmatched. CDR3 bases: TGTGCCAGCAGTTACGGGACAGGGGCTCGAAATTCACCCCTCCACTTT. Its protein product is CASSYGTGARNSPLHF.

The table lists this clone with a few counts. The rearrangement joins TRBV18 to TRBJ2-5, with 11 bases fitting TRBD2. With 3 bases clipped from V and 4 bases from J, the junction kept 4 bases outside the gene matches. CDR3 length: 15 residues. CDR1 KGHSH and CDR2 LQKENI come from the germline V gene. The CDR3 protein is CASSPAGLAGETQYF. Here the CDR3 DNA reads TGTGCCAGCTCACCCGCCGGACTAGCGGGAGAGACCCAGTACTTC.

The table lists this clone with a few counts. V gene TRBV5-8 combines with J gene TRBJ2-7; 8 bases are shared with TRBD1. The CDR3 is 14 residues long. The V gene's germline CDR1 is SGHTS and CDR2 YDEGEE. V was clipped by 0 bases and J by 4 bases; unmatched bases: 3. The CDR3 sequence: CASSLGTGLYEQYF. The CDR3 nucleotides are TGTGCCAGCAGCTTGGGGACAGGGTTATACGAGCAGTACTTC.

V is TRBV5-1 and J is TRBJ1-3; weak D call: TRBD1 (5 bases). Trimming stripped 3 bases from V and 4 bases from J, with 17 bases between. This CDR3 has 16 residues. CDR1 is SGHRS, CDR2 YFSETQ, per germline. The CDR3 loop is CASSSYFREAGNTIYF. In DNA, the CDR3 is TGCGCCAGCAGCTCATACTTCAGGGAAGCGGGAAACACCATATATTTT.

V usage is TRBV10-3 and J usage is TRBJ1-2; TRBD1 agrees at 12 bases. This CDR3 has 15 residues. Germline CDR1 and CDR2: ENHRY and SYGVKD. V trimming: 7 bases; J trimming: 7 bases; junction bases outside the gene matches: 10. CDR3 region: CAITPGQGAIGGYTF. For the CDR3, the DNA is TGTGCCATCACCCCGGGACAGGGGGCCATCGGTGGCTACACCTTC.

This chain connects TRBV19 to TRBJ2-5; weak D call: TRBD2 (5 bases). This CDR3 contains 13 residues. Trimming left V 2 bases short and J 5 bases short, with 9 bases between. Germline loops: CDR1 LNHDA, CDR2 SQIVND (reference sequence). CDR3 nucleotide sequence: TGTGCCAGTAGTATATCTAGCTGGGAGACCCAGTACTTC. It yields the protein CASSISSWETQYF.